This TCR beta chain was observed in a study of blood T cell repertoires in COVID-19. Study background: The study drew acute and convalescent COVID-19 samples from the United States, Italy and Spain. PBMCs, B-cell-depleted T cells, or T cells were the source of the cDNA or gDNA that made up the material.

Original data processing: Estimation of nucleated cell counts was performed using reference gene primer amplification. Sequencing used immunoSEQ multiplex PCR; TCRdb keeps in-frame clones, though not all of them. D and trimming come from the DNA, and the V and J calls and clone size come from that table. The sample lists hundreds of thousands of clones, around 86% seen once, with about 1.5% in the top ten. The germline V gene has CDR1 MNHNS and CDR2 SASEGT. V lost 3 bases to trimming and J lost 8 bases; unmatched junction nucleotides: 3. There are 13 residues in the CDR3. The sequence was collected from a woman in her twenties or thirties with active or convalescent COVID-19. Sequencing was done on a sample of peripheral blood. The rearrangement links TRBV6-1 to TRBJ1-2; 10 positions match TRBD1. The CDR3 DNA follows: TGTGCCAGCAGTGATGGGACAGGGGCCGGCTACACCTTC. Its translation is CASSDGTGAGYTF.